This T cell receptor (beta chain) was documented in a study of T cell responses to AZD1222 COVID-19 vaccine. Clones were sequenced by immunoSEQ multiplex PCR, and TCRdb holds only the in-frame ones, with some missing. The repertoire includes 110,000 to 150,000 clones, around 88% of them detected once, and about 3.5% sits in the top ten. Overall study results and limits: Dominant at 160-218 and 743-854, vaccine-associated CD4 TCRs also spanned spike. At baseline, seropositivity was found in only a handful of AZD1222 recipients. Spike-specific TCR repertoires showed rising breadth and depth after two AZD1222 doses. Mostly white British, mostly female donors; authors suggested clonal diversity may be underestimated.

To note about this clone: Its cognate antigen is unknown.

The input for sequencing was peripheral blood, taken on day 0 of AZD1222 vaccination. This receptor was identified in an adult in good health.

The CDR3 spells CASTARGNTEAFF. The CDR3 coding sequence is TGTGCCAGCACCGCACGGGGGAACACTGAAGCTTTCTTT. V gene TRBV6-6 combines with J gene TRBJ1-1; D is undetermined. Germline CDR1 MNHNY, CDR2 SVGAGI (reference sequence). This CDR3 has 13 amino acids. V was clipped by 7 bases and J by 1 base, with 10 bases between them.